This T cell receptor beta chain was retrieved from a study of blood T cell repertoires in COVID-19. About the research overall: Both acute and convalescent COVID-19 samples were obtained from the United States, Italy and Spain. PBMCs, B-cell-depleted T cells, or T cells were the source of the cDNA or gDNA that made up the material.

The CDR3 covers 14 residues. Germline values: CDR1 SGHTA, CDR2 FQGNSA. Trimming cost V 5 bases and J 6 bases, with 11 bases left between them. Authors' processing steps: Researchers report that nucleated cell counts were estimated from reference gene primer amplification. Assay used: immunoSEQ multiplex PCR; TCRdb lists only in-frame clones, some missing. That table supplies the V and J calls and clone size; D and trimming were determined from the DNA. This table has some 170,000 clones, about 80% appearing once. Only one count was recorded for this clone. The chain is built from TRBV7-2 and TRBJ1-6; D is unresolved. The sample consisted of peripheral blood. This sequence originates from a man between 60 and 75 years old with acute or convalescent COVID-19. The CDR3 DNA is TGTGCCAGCAGCCCGGGAAGTGGTAATTCACCCCTCCACTTT. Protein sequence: CASSPGSGNSPLHF.